The 24 T cell receptor beta chains below all came from one sample that was sequenced in a study of blood T cells in healthy people across ages. For the second PCR, which ran for about 7 to 12 cycles, a sample-barcoded 5' primer and a J-beta primer mix were used. TCRdb re-analysed the 5' RACE reads in MiXCR, keeping a single row per CDR3 protein. The sample shows around 1,100,000 distinct CDR3 sequences, roughly two fifths of them seen only once. Sequencing used blood. All receptors come from a man younger than 35 in good health.

This clonotype was detected many times. The gene calls are TRBV7-2 and TRBJ2-5; D gene unclear. The CDR3 is made up of 13 amino acids. Germline V gene sequence: CDR1 SGHTA, CDR2 FQGNSA. Between the trimmed V and J ends, which lost 4 bases and 2 bases, there was a span of 8 bases. The CDR3 DNA reads TGTGCCAGCAGCTCCGACATACAAGAGACCCAGTACTTC. Translated, it gives CASSSDIQETQYF. The complete variable domain, with remaining parts taken from reference TRBV7-2 and TRBJ2-5, reads GAGVSQSPSNKVTEKGKDVELRCDPISGHTALYWYRQSLGQGLEFLIYFQGNSAPDKSGLPSDRFSAERTGGSVSTLTIQRTQQEDSAVYLCASSSDIQETQYFGPGTRLLVL.

The sample holds many counts of this clonotype. The chain combines TRBV10-3 with TRBJ1-2; no firm D call. The CDR3 covers 14 residues. Germline values: CDR1 ENHRY, CDR2 SYGVKD. V was shortened by 0 bases and J by 8 bases, with 13 bases between the two germline ends. This CDR3 is CAISESSNRRGYTF. The CDR3 region has the DNA TGTGCCATCAGTGAGTCCTCCAACCGGCGGGGCTACACCTTC.

The rearrangement links TRBV2 to TRBJ1-1, with TRBD1 as a possible D gene (5 bases). The CDR3 covers 10 residues. The germline V and J ends were trimmed by 11 bases and 7 bases, with 11 bases remaining between them. The germline gives CDR1 SNHLY, CDR2 FYNNEI. This CDR3 is CALGAGEAFF. CDR3 nucleotides: TGTGCCCTTGGGGCGGGTGAAGCTTTCTTT.

This clonotype was observed once. The chain uses TRBV15 and TRBJ1-1; tentatively, D is TRBD1 (6 bases). Trimming cost V 2 bases and J 3 bases, with 13 bases left between them. This CDR3 spans 15 amino acids. Germline V gives CDR1 LNHNV, CDR2 YYDKDF (reference sequence). The CDR3 DNA is TGTGCCACCAGCAGAAAACAGGGAACGGACACTGAAGCTTTCTTT. Protein product: CATSRKQGTDTEAFF.

To note about this clonotype: The germline gene is not matched at one end of the junction; a read error may be the cause. The J gene is TRBJ1-4, the V gene TRBV7-8; perhaps TRBD1 as D (5 bases). CDR1 and CDR2 from the germline V gene are SGHVS and FQNEAQ. The CDR3 has 13 residues. DNA of the CDR3: TGTGTCAGCAGCTTCCTGGGGGGGGAAAAACTGTTTTTT. This codes for CVSSFLGGEKLFF.

This clonotype has just a few counts. The V gene is TRBV7-9, the J gene TRBJ1-2; D remains unclear. The CDR3 runs 18 residues. The V gene's germline CDR1 is SEHNR and CDR2 FQNEAQ (reference sequence). Deletions cut 5 bases from V and 1 base from J, with 23 bases between. CDR3 DNA: TGTGCCAGCAGCCTTCAGACACTTTATACCGACCTTAACTATGGCTACACCTTC. It specifies CASSLQTLYTDLNYGYTF.

In its sample, this clonotype was seen once. This chain uses TRBV5-8 with TRBJ1-4; D perhaps matches TRBD1 (6 bases). The CDR3 spans 14 residues. CDR1 and CDR2 from the germline V gene are SGHTS and YDEGEE. Between the trimmed V and J ends, which lost 3 bases and 5 bases, there was a span of 11 bases. The CDR3 here is CASSSLGANEKLFF. In DNA form, the CDR3 reads TGTGCCAGCAGCTCGCTGGGGGCGAATGAAAAACTGTTTTTT.

This chain links TRBV4-1 with TRBJ1-5; possible D gene TRBD1, 5 bases. Germline V gene data show CDR1 as MGHRA and CDR2 as YSYEKL. V lost 1 base and J 4 bases, leaving 14 bases between the germline ends. The CDR3 sequence is 16 residues long. CDR3 amino acids: CASSQVVVGANQPQHF. The CDR3 bases are TGCGCCAGCAGCCAAGTCGTAGTAGGGGCTAATCAGCCCCAGCATTTT.

The rearrangement uses TRBV27 and TRBJ2-3; D remains unclear. The CDR3 spans 14 residues. Germline CDR1 reads MNHEY; CDR2 reads SMNVEV (reference sequence). Trimming stripped 5 bases from V and 1 base from J, with 10 bases between. The CDR3 nucleotides are TGTGCCAGCAGTAACCTCCGCGGCACAGATACGCAGTATTTT. Protein: CASSNLRGTDTQYF.

The rearrangement links TRBV6-2 or TRBV6-3 to TRBJ2-1, with 12 bases matching TRBD1. There are 17 residues in the CDR3. The germline V gene encodes CDR1 MNHEY and CDR2 SVGEGT. The ends lost 8 bases at V and 0 bases at J; junction bases unmatched: 8. The DNA for the CDR3 is TGTGCCAGCGTGGGACAGGGGGCGGTAAGCTCCTACAATGAGCAGTTCTTC. Protein sequence: CASVGQGAVSSYNEQFF.

This clonotype has more than one count but fewer than ten. The V gene is TRBV6-6, the J gene TRBJ2-7, with 7 bases that match TRBD2. Germline lookup yields CDR1 MNHNY and CDR2 SVGAGI (reference sequence). The CDR3 sequence is 14 residues long. Trimming at V came to 5 bases and at J to 4 bases, leaving 8 bases not matched to a gene. CDR3 in DNA: TGTGCCAGCAGTCTAGGACTAGAAAAATACGAGCAGTACTTC. Amino acid sequence: CASSLGLEKYEQYF.

DNA for the CDR3: TGTGCCAGCAGCCAAGGACAGCACAATGAGCAGTTCTTC. It translates to CASSQGQHNEQFF. The V and J genes are TRBV7-9 and TRBJ2-1, with D possibly matching TRBD1 (6 bases). V lost 5 bases, J lost 5 bases, and 10 bases lay in between. Germline V lookup: CDR1 SEHNR, CDR2 FQNEAQ (reference sequence). The CDR3 has 13 residues.

The chain uses TRBV4-1 and TRBJ2-3; the match to TRBD2 covers 7 bases. This CDR3 is 15 amino acids long. Trimming removed 2 bases from V and 4 bases from J; junction bases left unmatched: 6. Germline lookup yields CDR1 MGHRA and CDR2 YSYEKL. CDR3 sequence (DNA): TGCGCCAGCAGCCAATCAGGACTAGACGCAGATACGCAGTATTTT. Protein sequence: CASSQSGLDADTQYF.

The chain couples TRBV7-2 to TRBJ2-7; 12 bases align to TRBD2. J was trimmed by 3 bases and V by 5 bases; bases with no gene match: 5. This CDR3 comprises 15 residues. Germline lookup yields CDR1 SGHTA and CDR2 FQGNSA. CDR3 residues: CASSLRTSGDYEQYF. The CDR3, as DNA: TGTGCCAGCAGCCTCCGGACTAGCGGGGACTACGAGCAGTACTTC.

This chain links TRBV6-6 with TRBJ1-1; TRBD1 aligns across 9 bases. The germline V gene encodes CDR1 MNHNY and CDR2 SVGAGI (reference sequence). This CDR3 has 13 amino acids. V lost 10 bases and J lost 0; bases outside the gene matches: 3. The CDR3: CATRQGVNTEAFF. The CDR3 nucleotides are TGTGCCACTCGACAGGGGGTGAACACTGAAGCTTTCTTT.

CDR3 bases: TGTGCCAGCAGCCAAGTGGGGGGGCCTAATGAAAAACTGTTTTTT. This codes for CASSQVGGPNEKLFF. The chain combines TRBV3-1 with TRBJ1-4; a possible D gene is TRBD1 (6 bases). CDR1 is LGHDT and CDR2 is YNNKEL in the germline V gene (reference sequence). The CDR3 loop spans 15 amino acids. Trimming stripped 1 base from V and 3 bases from J, with 9 bases between. The full variable domain, completed using reference TRBV3-1 and TRBJ1-4, is DTAVSQTPKYLVTQMGNDKSIKCEQNLGHDTMYWYKQDSKKFLKIMFSYNNKELIINETVPNRFSPKSPDKAHLNLHINSLELGDSAVYFCASSQVGGPNEKLFFGSGTQLSVL.

This sequence joins TRBV6-1 and TRBJ1-5; no clear D gene. This CDR3 is built from 12 residues. V was clipped by 7 bases and J by 7 bases, with 11 bases between them. Germline loops: CDR1 MNHNS, CDR2 SASEGT. Written as DNA, the CDR3 is TGTGCCAGCATGTTGGGCGGCCAGCCCCAGCATTTT. This sequence encodes CASMLGGQPQHF.

A few counts support this clonotype. At one end, the junction sequence differs from germline, possibly due to a read error. J is TRBJ1-6 and V is TRBV28; D perhaps matches TRBD1 (6 bases). Looked up from germline, CDR1 is MDHEN and CDR2 is SYDVKM. CDR3 size: 17 residues. CDR3 DNA: TGTGCCCGCAGGCCGGACCGACAGGAGATTTATAATTCACCCCTCCACTTT. Translated: CARRPDRQEIYNSPLHF. Using reference TRBV28 and TRBJ1-6 for the parts outside the CDR3, the full variable domain is DVKVTQSSRYLVKRTGEKVFLECVQDMDHENMFWYRQDPGLGLRLIYFSYDVKMKEKGDIPEGYSVSREKKERFSLILESASTNQTSMYLCARRPDRQEIYNSPLHFGNGTRLTVT.

V and J are TRBV2 and TRBJ1-1, with TRBD1 matching over 8 bases. Germline assignment: CDR1 SNHLY and CDR2 FYNNEI. Trimming cost V 0 bases and J 11 bases; bases outside gene matches: 14. This CDR3 is built from 16 residues. CDR3 in amino acids: CASSEAQGANFGAAFF. The CDR3 DNA is TGTGCCAGCAGTGAAGCGCAGGGGGCTAACTTCGGGGCGGCTTTCTTT.

This clonotype was observed a few times. This chain links TRBV4-3 with TRBJ2-3; D is unclear. Per the germline V gene, CDR1 is LGHNA and CDR2 is YSLEER. The V and J ends lost 4 bases and 0 bases respectively, with 14 bases between them. CDR3 length equals 16 residues. CDR3: CASSPGPLASTDTQYF. CDR3 bases: TGCGCCAGCAGCCCCGGGCCTTTGGCTAGCACAGATACGCAGTATTTT.

The chain is built from TRBV6-1 and TRBJ1-5; 10 nucleotides agree with TRBD1. Losses at the gene ends were 4 bases for V and 6 bases for J; bases not matched to a gene: 9. This CDR3 comprises 16 residues. Germline V gene sequence: CDR1 MNHNS, CDR2 SASEGT. The CDR3 protein is CASSGGTGVYSQPQHF. DNA for the CDR3: TGTGCCAGCAGTGGCGGGACAGGGGTATATAGTCAGCCCCAGCATTTT.

The J gene is TRBJ2-2, the V gene TRBV9; the D gene is possibly TRBD1 (5 bases). The CDR3 runs to 16 residues. The germline V and J ends were trimmed by 0 bases and 5 bases, with 14 bases remaining between them. CDR1 and CDR2 from the germline V gene are SGDLS and YYNGEE. The CDR3 DNA follows: TGTGCCAGCAGCGTAGGGGCAGGGATGTATACCGGGGAGCTGTTTTTT. Translating it yields CASSVGAGMYTGELFF.

In its sample, this clonotype was seen many times. The CDR3 DNA follows: TGTGCCAGCAGCGCTAGCGGGTCAACCACAGATACGCAGTATTTT. It encodes CASSASGSTTDTQYF. The V call is TRBV9, the J call TRBJ2-3, with 8 bases aligning to TRBD2. CDR1 and CDR2 (germline): SGDLS, YYNGEE. There are 15 residues in the CDR3. Germline trimming cut 3 bases from V and 2 bases from J; bases unmatched to any gene: 5.

This clonotype was observed at least ten times. The V gene is TRBV25-1, the J gene TRBJ2-6; D not resolved. CDR3 length equals 13 residues. V was trimmed by 3 bases and J by 2 bases, leaving 2 bases between them. The germline V gene encodes CDR1 MGHDK and CDR2 SYGVNS. The CDR3 loop reads CASSDTGANVLTF. In DNA, the CDR3 is TGTGCCAGCAGTGATACTGGGGCCAACGTCCTGACTTTC. The variable domain in full, completed from reference TRBV25-1 and TRBJ2-6, reads EADIYQTPRYLVIGTGKKITLECSQTMGHDKMYWYQQDPGMELHLIHYSYGVNSTEKGDLSSESTVSRIRTEHFPLTLESARPSHTSQYLCASSDTGANVLTFGAGSRLTVL.